This T cell receptor (beta chain) was sequenced during a study of control samples from healthy donors and cancer patients. The CDR3 consists of 14 residues. Looked up from germline, CDR1 is SGHTA and CDR2 is FQGNSA. Trimming cost V 5 bases and J 4 bases, with 14 bases left between them. Sequenced by immunoSEQ multiplex PCR; TCRdb stores in-frame clones only, minus some. The sample lists 100,000 to 150,000 clones, 80% to 90% occurring once. Sequenced sample: blood. The V and J genes are TRBV7-2 and TRBJ1-2; D is unresolved. The receptor was derived from a man aged 40-49 years in good health. This CDR3 reads CASSPNLQPYGYTF. CDR3 nucleotides: TGTGCCAGCAGCCCGAACCTCCAGCCCTATGGCTACACCTTC.